This record looks at one T cell receptor (beta chain) sequence and its context. Its antigen remains unknown. The data belong to a study of T cell responses to AZD1222 COVID-19 vaccine. Study-level points and caveats: At 160-218 and 743-854, vaccine-associated CD4 TCRs were dominant, and they spanned spike. The number of AZD1222 recipients seropositive at baseline was only 6 or 7.

Sequencing used immunoSEQ multiplex PCR; TCRdb keeps in-frame clones, though not all of them. The sample records about 35,000 clones, under 90% being singletons. Germline lookup yields CDR1 SGHRS and CDR2 YFSETQ. The CDR3 totals 13 residues. V was pared by 2 bases and J by 7 bases, with 13 bases between. The input for sequencing was peripheral blood, taken 28 days after the second AZD1222 dose. The V and J genes are TRBV5-1 and TRBJ2-7; D is perhaps TRBD2 (5 bases). The TCR comes from an adult who received the AZD1222 COVID-19 vaccine. CDR3 sequence (DNA): TGCGCCAGCAGCTTCGACCCCCCGGGGGAGCAGTACTTC. It translates to CASSFDPPGEQYF. Full variable domain (outside the CDR3, taken from reference TRBV5-1 and TRBJ2-7): KAGVTQTPRYLIKTRGQQVTLSCSPISGHRSVSWYQQTPGQGLQFLFEYFSETQRNKGNFPGRFSGRQFSNSRSEMNVSTLELGDSALYLCASSFDPPGEQYFGPGTRLTVT.